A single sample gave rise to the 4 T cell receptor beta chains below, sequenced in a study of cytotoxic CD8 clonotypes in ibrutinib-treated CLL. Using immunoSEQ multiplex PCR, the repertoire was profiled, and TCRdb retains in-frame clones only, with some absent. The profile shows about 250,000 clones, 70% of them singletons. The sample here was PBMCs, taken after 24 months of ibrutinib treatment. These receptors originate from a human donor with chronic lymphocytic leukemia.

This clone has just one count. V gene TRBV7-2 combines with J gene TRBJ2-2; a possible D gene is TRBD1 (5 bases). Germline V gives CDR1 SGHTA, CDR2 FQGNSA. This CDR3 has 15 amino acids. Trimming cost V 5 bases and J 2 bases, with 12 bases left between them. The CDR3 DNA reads TGTGCCAGCAGCCCTCAGGGTGGTAACACCGGGGAGCTGTTTTTT. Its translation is CASSPQGGNTGELFF.

The DNA for the CDR3 is TGTGCCAGCAGCAGAGGGGTTTCTTACGAGCAGTACTTC. This sequence encodes CASSRGVSYEQYF. The V and J genes are TRBV28 and TRBJ2-7; tentatively, D is TRBD1 or TRBD2 (5 bases each). CDR1 is MDHEN, CDR2 SYDVKM, per germline. The CDR3 contains 13 residues. V lost 6 bases, J lost 4 bases, and 13 bases lay in between.

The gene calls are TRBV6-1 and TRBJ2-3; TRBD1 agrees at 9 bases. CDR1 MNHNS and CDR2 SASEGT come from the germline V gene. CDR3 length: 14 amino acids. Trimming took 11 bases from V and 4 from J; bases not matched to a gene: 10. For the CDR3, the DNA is TGTGCCTCTCTTGTGGGACAGGGTCCAGATACGCAGTATTTT. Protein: CASLVGQGPDTQYF.

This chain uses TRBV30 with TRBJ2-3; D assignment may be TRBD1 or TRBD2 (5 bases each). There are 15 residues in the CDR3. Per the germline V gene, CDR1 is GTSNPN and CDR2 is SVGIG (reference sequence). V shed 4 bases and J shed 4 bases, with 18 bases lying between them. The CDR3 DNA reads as TGTGCCTGGATGGGGACGGGGTTGGGAGCAGATACGCAGTATTTT. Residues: CAWMGTGLGADTQYF.